A selection of T cell receptor beta chains follows, all from one sample in a study of cytomegalovirus exposure and HLA in healthy donors. Method: immunoSEQ multiplex PCR; TCRdb's copy keeps in-frame clones and lacks some. The table has tens of thousands of clones, roughly nine tenths seen once. The sample consisted of PBMCs. The receptors originated from a woman aged 18-30 years in good health and CMV-seronegative. The CDR3 runs from the conserved cysteine through the conserved F or W. The D gene is left open where the match is weak. Expanded clones are given a class, and other clones once, few, many or no size at all.

v_call,clone_size,d_call,j_call,cdr3_aa,cdr3_nt
TRBV6-1,once,NA,TRBJ1-1,CASSPGTKAFF,TGTGCCAGCAGTCCCGGGACAAAAGCTTTCTTT
TRBV30,NA,NA,TRBJ2-3,CAWRFRGADTQYF,TGTGCCTGGAGATTCAGGGGCGCAGATACGCAGTATTTT
TRBV7-9,NA,NA,TRBJ1-5,CASSLAADSNQPQHF,TGTGCCAGCAGCTTAGCCGCAGATAGCAATCAGCCCCAGCATTTT
TRBV10-1,NA,NA,TRBJ2-7,CASSPADNPYEQYF,TGCGCCAGCAGTCCGGCGGACAACCCCTACGAGCAGTACTTC
TRBV9,NA,NA,TRBJ2-1,CASSARTGQEGEQFF,TGTGCCAGCAGCGCCCGGACAGGTCAGGAGGGTGAGCAGTTCTTC
TRBV19,NA,NA,TRBJ1-2,CASSIPTRGYGYTF,TGTGCCAGTAGTATTCCAACCCGGGGTTATGGCTACACCTTC
TRBV20-1,NA,NA,TRBJ2-1,CSARTPHVF,TGCAGTGCTAGAACTCCCCATGTCTTC
TRBV7-9,NA,NA,TRBJ1-2,CASSLRDIRRSGYGYTF,TGTGCCAGCAGCCTACGGGACATTAGGCGATCAGGCTATGGCTACACCTTC
TRBV30,NA,NA,TRBJ1-5,CAWSVLGRGSNQPQHF,TGTGCCTGGAGTGTACTAGGCAGGGGTAGCAATCAGCCCCAGCATTTT
TRBV12-5,NA,NA,TRBJ1-1,CASGPTLLNTEAFF,TGTGCTAGTGGTCCGACACTCTTGAACACTGAAGCTTTCTTT
TRBV19,NA,TRBD2,TRBJ2-7,CASSSGSFYEQYF,TGTGCCAGTTCTAGCGGGAGTTTTTACGAGCAGTACTTC
TRBV21-1,NA,NA,TRBJ1-4,CASNTLSARSRYGPPQDDNEKLFF,TGTGCCAGCAACACCCTAAGCGCAAGATCTCGTTACGGTCCTCCTCAAGACGATAATGAAAAACTGTTTTTT
TRBV19,NA,NA,TRBJ1-1,CASSIEAGVGTEAFF,TGTGCCAGTAGTATAGAGGCGGGGGTTGGCACTGAAGCTTTCTTT
TRBV29-1,NA,NA,TRBJ1-4,CSAQGIWSEKLFF,TGCAGCGCGCAGGGTATTTGGAGTGAAAAACTGTTTTTT
TRBV27,NA,TRBD2,TRBJ2-2,CASSLRAGEGTGELFF,TGTGCCAGCAGTCTAAGAGCGGGAGAGGGCACCGGGGAGCTGTTTTTT
TRBV5-1,few,NA,TRBJ1-2,CASTLTANYGYTF,TGCGCCAGCACCTTAACAGCTAACTATGGCTACACCTTC
TRBV11-2,NA,NA,TRBJ2-1,CASSLDPGGPLTNEQFF,TGTGCCAGCAGCTTAGATCCGGGGGGCCCACTCACTAATGAGCAGTTCTTC
TRBV7-2,few,TRBD2,TRBJ2-7,CASGAGAGEQYF,TGTGCCTCGGGAGCGGGAGCTGGCGAGCAGTACTTC
TRBV27,NA,NA,TRBJ2-5,CASSERITQETQYF,TGTGCCAGCAGTGAGCGGATCACCCAAGAGACCCAGTACTTC
TRBV11-2,NA,NA,TRBJ2-7,CASSIGLTLNYEQYF,TGTGCCAGCAGCATAGGACTCACCTTAAACTACGAGCAGTACTTC
TRBV19,NA,TRBD1,TRBJ1-3,CASSPQGAKGNTIYF,TGTGCCAGTAGTCCCCAGGGGGCGAAAGGAAACACCATATATTTT
TRBV1,once,NA,TRBJ2-1,CTSSQGLLAGVNNEQFF,TGCACCAGCAGCCAAGGTCTCCTAGCGGGAGTAAACAATGAGCAGTTCTTC